This T cell receptor (beta chain) comes out of a study of blood T cell repertoires in COVID-19. Looking at the study overall: Italy, Spain and the United States were the sources of the convalescent and acute COVID-19 samples. T cells, B-cell-depleted T cells, or PBMCs provided the cDNA or gDNA that served as material.

With 1 base clipped from V and 1 base from J, the junction kept 8 bases outside the gene matches. Germline loops: CDR1 SGHNT, CDR2 YENEEA. This CDR3 region has 18 residues. Seattle enrolled patients during active infection and tracked them longitudinally. Original data processing: The authors estimated nucleated cell counts from reference gene primer amplification. This table comes from immunoSEQ multiplex PCR, and its TCRdb copy is limited to in-frame clones, with some not included. V and J calls and clone size come straight from that table; D and trimming were deduced from the DNA. The sample comprises under 200,000 clones, around nine tenths of which are singletons, and approximately 10% rests with the top ten.

The TCR was taken from a woman in her 70s with COVID-19, enrolled during active disease. The chain joins TRBV11-3 to TRBJ2-3; 10 bases map to TRBD1. What was sequenced was peripheral blood. DNA of the CDR3: TGTGCCAGCAGCTTAGTCAGGGACAGGGGCCTAGGCACAGATACGCAGTATTTT. Translating gives CASSLVRDRGLGTDTQYF.